These 19 T cell receptor beta chains share one sample of origin, sequenced in a study of OX40 agonist ivuxolimab in advanced cancers. Profiling relied on immunoSEQ multiplex PCR, and the TCRdb table lists in-frame clones only, not all of them. This sample carries tens of thousands of clones, 70% to 85% of them seen once, and the ten largest clones take approximately 10%. The starting material was CD4+ or CD8+ T cells sorted from blood, obtained in a trial of the OX40 agonist ivuxolimab. These receptors came from an adult with an advanced solid tumor such as melanoma, head and neck, liver or kidney cancer.

This clone came up a few times. The chain uses TRBV28 and TRBJ2-4; weak D call: TRBD1 (7 bases). The CDR3 runs to 14 residues. The V end was cut by 7 bases, the J end by 1 base, with 11 bases between. In germline, CDR1 is MDHEN, CDR2 SYDVKM. The CDR3 protein is CASKGAGAKNIQYF. CDR3 nucleotide sequence: TGTGCCAGCAAGGGGGCGGGGGCCAAAAACATTCAGTACTTC.

V usage is TRBV5-4 and J usage is TRBJ2-2, with 13 nucleotides matching TRBD2. With V trimmed by 5 bases and J by 4 bases, 5 bases remained unmatched. The CDR3 is 16 amino acids. Germline V lookup: CDR1 SGHNT, CDR2 YYREEE (reference sequence). CDR3 sequence (DNA): TGTGCCAGCAGACCGGGACTAGCGGGATTCACCGGGGAGCTGTTTTTT. This sequence encodes CASRPGLAGFTGELFF.

The genes are TRBV25-1 and TRBJ1-5; D not resolved. The CDR3 is made up of 14 amino acids. V lost 5 bases and J lost 0, with 8 bases in between. Germline V gene sequence: CDR1 MGHDK, CDR2 SYGVNS. As DNA, the CDR3 is TGTGCCAGCAGTAATATTGGTAGCAATCAGCCCCAGCATTTT. Protein sequence: CASSNIGSNQPQHF.

This clone was seen only a few times. CDR3 sequence reads: CASSIGGRQAFF. The CDR3 DNA reads as TGTGCCAGTAGTATCGGGGGGAGGCAAGCTTTCTTT. The chain couples TRBV19 to TRBJ1-1, with TRBD1 as a possible D gene (5 bases). The germline CDR1 and CDR2 sequences are LNHDA and SQIVND (reference sequence). Trimming removed 3 bases at V and 9 bases at J, with 11 bases between. CDR3 size: 12 residues.

The chain carries TRBV5-8 and TRBJ2-3, with D unresolved. This CDR3 has 14 residues. With 3 bases removed from V and 0 bases from J, the gap between germline ends came to 8 bases. Germline-derived CDR1 and CDR2 are SGHTS and YDEGEE. CDR3 nucleotide sequence: TGTGCCAGCAGCTACACGACAAGCACAGATACGCAGTATTTT. This sequence encodes CASSYTTSTDTQYF.

The chain recombines TRBV30 with TRBJ2-7; 7 bases are a match to TRBD1. CDR1 and CDR2 (germline): GTSNPN, SVGIG (reference sequence). Trimming removed 1 base from V and 4 bases from J; junction bases left unmatched: 1. There are 12 residues in the CDR3. The CDR3 loop reads CAWSEQGYEQYF. The CDR3 DNA sequence: TGTGCCTGGAGTGAACAGGGGTACGAGCAGTACTTC.

V usage is TRBV2 and J usage is TRBJ2-3; possible D gene TRBD2, 6 bases. CDR1 SNHLY and CDR2 FYNNEI come from the germline V gene. The CDR3 runs to 13 residues. The V gene lost 3 bases and the J gene lost 10 bases, with 14 bases spanning the gap. CDR3 coding DNA: TGTGCCAGCAGTGATAGGGCGGGGATGGCGCAGTATTTT. This codes for CASSDRAGMAQYF. The whole variable domain, filled in from reference TRBV2 and TRBJ2-3, reads EPEVTQTPSHQVTQMGQEVILRCVPISNHLYFYWYRQILGQKVEFLVSFYNNEISEKSEIFDDQFSVERPDGSNFTLKIRSTKLEDSAMYFCASSDRAGMAQYFGPGTRLTVL.

The V gene is TRBV18, the J gene TRBJ1-3; D is ambiguous. This CDR3 has 17 amino acids. Trimming removed 6 bases at V and 4 bases at J, with 22 bases between. Germline V CDR1 and CDR2: KGHSH, LQKENI. The CDR3 is CASSRESFRTFGNTIYF. The CDR3 DNA sequence: TGTGCCAGCTCCCGCGAAAGTTTTAGGACCTTCGGAAACACCATATATTTT.

This clone was observed a few times. This chain joins TRBV19 and TRBJ1-4; 8 positions agree with TRBD1. The CDR3 loop spans 14 amino acids. J gave up 9 bases and V 4 bases, and 7 bases lay outside the gene matches. Germline lookup yields CDR1 LNHDA and CDR2 SQIVND (reference sequence). CDR3 DNA sequence: TGTGCCAGTAGTAACGGACAGGGCCCCAAAAAACTGTTTTTT. As protein: CASSNGQGPKKLFF.

Here the CDR3 DNA reads TGTGCCAGCAGCTTGGCGAAGGGGATTGCGGGAAACACCATATATTTT. Its protein product is CASSLAKGIAGNTIYF. The chain carries TRBV7-9 and TRBJ1-3; D is possibly TRBD1 (5 bases). Trimming removed 3 bases at V and 4 bases at J, with 16 bases between. The CDR3 covers 16 residues. Per the germline V gene, CDR1 is SEHNR and CDR2 is FQNEAQ (reference sequence).

This rearrangement joins TRBV27 to TRBJ2-7; TRBD2 agrees at 10 bases. The CDR3 extends over 15 amino acids. Germline CDR1 MNHEY, CDR2 SMNVEV (reference sequence). V shed 5 bases and J 3 bases; nucleotides not matched to a gene: 7. CDR3 sequence reads: CASSQRTSGYYEQYF. CDR3 sequence (DNA): TGTGCCAGCAGTCAACGGACTAGCGGCTACTACGAGCAGTACTTC.

The chain combines TRBV19 with TRBJ1-2; no reliable D call. CDR1 is LNHDA, CDR2 SQIVND, per germline (reference sequence). V was shortened by 7 bases and J by 1 base, with 19 bases between the two germline ends. CDR3 length: 16 amino acids. The CDR3 sequence is CASITDSSPFNYGYTF. The CDR3 DNA reads as TGTGCCAGTATTACCGACTCTTCCCCTTTTAACTATGGCTACACCTTC. Filled out from reference TRBV19 and TRBJ1-2, the complete variable domain reads DGGITQSPKYLFRKEGQNVTLSCEQNLNHDAMYWYRQDPGQGLRLIYYSQIVNDFQKGDIAEGYSVSREKKESFPLTVTSAQKNPTAFYLCASITDSSPFNYGYTFGSGTRLTVV.

V and J are TRBV2 and TRBJ2-6; TRBD1 agrees at 8 bases. The CDR3 has 16 amino acids. Per the germline V gene, CDR1 is SNHLY and CDR2 is FYNNEI. The junction had 3 bases not matched to a gene; V was cut back by 4 bases and J by 1 base. CDR3 nucleotide sequence: TGTGCCAGCAGTGGGGACAGGAAATCTGGGGCCAACGTCCTGACTTTC. It translates to CASSGDRKSGANVLTF.

This chain uses TRBV15 with TRBJ2-2; 9 positions agree with TRBD1. The V gene's germline CDR1 is LNHNV and CDR2 YYDKDF (reference sequence). V lost 6 bases, J lost 0 bases, and 2 bases stayed unmatched. The CDR3 consists of 15 residues. The chain's CDR3 is CATRTGGSNTGELFF. CDR3 DNA: TGTGCCACCAGGACAGGGGGTTCGAACACCGGGGAGCTGTTTTTT.

The V gene is TRBV5-4, the J gene TRBJ1-5; possible D gene TRBD1, 5 bases. V was trimmed by 4 bases and J by 2 bases, leaving 16 bases between them. This CDR3 contains 16 residues. The germline V gene encodes CDR1 SGHNT and CDR2 YYREEE (reference sequence). CDR3 DNA sequence: TGTGCCAGCAGCCAAAAACCGGGGGTTGGCAATCAGCCCCAGCATTTT. It codes for CASSQKPGVGNQPQHF. The full variable domain, its missing parts supplied by reference TRBV5-4 and TRBJ1-5, is ETGVTQSPTHLIKTRGQQVTLRCSSQSGHNTVSWYQQALGQGPQFIFQYYREEENGRGNFPPRFSGLQFPNYSSELNVNALELDDSALYLCASSQKPGVGNQPQHFGDGTRLSIL.

The chain is built from TRBV2 and TRBJ2-3, with a possible D match to TRBD2 (6 bases). This CDR3 is 14 amino acids long. CDR1 is SNHLY and CDR2 is FYNNEI in the germline V gene. The ends were cut back, 6 bases at V and 5 bases at J, with 15 bases in the middle. The CDR3 region is CASRRDQSVDTQYF. The CDR3 bases are TGTGCCAGCAGGCGGGACCAGTCGGTAGATACGCAGTATTTT.

This clone was seen a single time. The chain joins TRBV4-1 to TRBJ2-5, with 10 positions matching TRBD1. This CDR3 spans 17 amino acids. Germline V gives CDR1 MGHRA, CDR2 YSYEKL. The ends lost 3 bases at V and 5 bases at J; junction bases unmatched: 12. The CDR3 bases are TGCGCCAGCAGCCAGACCACGGGACAGGGGTTAGTGGAGACCCAGTACTTC. Translating it yields CASSQTTGQGLVETQYF.

The chain combines TRBV18 with TRBJ1-1; perhaps TRBD1 as D (5 bases). The CDR3 spans 16 residues. The V end lost 3 bases, the J end lost 2 bases, and 16 bases lay between the germline ends. Looked up from germline, CDR1 is KGHSH and CDR2 is LQKENI. The CDR3 loop is CASSPGLGTGNTEAFF. DNA of the CDR3: TGTGCCAGCTCACCTGGGTTGGGGACCGGAAACACTGAAGCTTTCTTT.

The chain recombines TRBV7-9 with TRBJ2-3; D perhaps matches TRBD1 (5 bases). Germline V gives CDR1 SEHNR, CDR2 FQNEAQ (reference sequence). The CDR3 consists of 14 residues. V gave up 4 bases and J gave up 8 bases, with 16 bases separating them. CDR3: CASSSPSQGGTQYF. Written as DNA, the CDR3 is TGTGCCAGCAGCTCCCCGAGTCAGGGCGGTACGCAGTATTTT.